The 24 T cell receptor beta chains reported below all come from one sample, sequenced in a study of shared clonotypes between healthy human individuals. Measured with immunoSEQ multiplex PCR; TCRdb has only the in-frame clones, and not every one. The repertoire consists of around 940,000 clones, with around three quarters occurring once and the leading ten covering roughly 1.5%. The sequenced sample consisted of memory CD4+ T cells sorted from blood. Specified subset: CD45RA-negative fraction. The receptors here all came from a man between 18 and 35 years old in good health.

A few counts support this clone. The rearrangement joins TRBV7-3 to TRBJ2-5; D remains unclear. The CDR3 has 13 amino acids. The V end was cut by 5 bases, the J end by 2 bases, with 9 bases between. Germline V gene lookup returns CDR1 SGHTA and CDR2 FQGTGA. CDR3 DNA: TGTGCCAGCAGCGAAACCTATCAAGAGACCCAGTACTTC. Translating gives CASSETYQETQYF.

The chain carries TRBV5-1 and TRBJ1-4; D may be TRBD1 (6 bases). Germline CDR1 SGHRS, CDR2 YFSETQ. The CDR3 spans 14 residues. Trimming removed 4 bases from V and 8 bases from J, with 15 bases in between. The CDR3 nucleotides are TGCGCCAGCAGCCCGGACAGTTACGGGGAAAAACTGTTTTTT. Its protein is CASSPDSYGEKLFF.

CDR3 coding DNA: TGTGCCAGCAGCCTAGGACAGGGGCAAAAACTGTTTTTT. It is translated as CASSLGQGQKLFF. This rearrangement joins TRBV9 to TRBJ1-4; TRBD1 aligns across 9 bases. Germline V gene sequence: CDR1 SGDLS, CDR2 YYNGEE. V lost 4 bases and J lost 9; bases outside the gene matches: 4. CDR3 length: 13 residues. The entire variable domain, with the rest obtained from reference TRBV9 and TRBJ1-4, is as follows: DSGVTQTPKHLITATGQRVTLRCSPRSGDLSVYWYQQSLDQGLQFLIQYYNGEERAKGNILERFSAQQFPDLHSELNLSSLELGDSALYFCASSLGQGQKLFFGSGTQLSVL.

This chain links TRBV10-3 with TRBJ1-4, with unresolved D. The CDR3 runs 14 residues. Trimming left V 10 bases short and J 1 base short, with 13 bases between. Germline V gives CDR1 ENHRY, CDR2 SYGVKD. CDR3 bases: TGTGCCACCGGAAAGGCGGGAACTAATGAAAAACTGTTTTTT. Translation: CATGKAGTNEKLFF.

V gene TRBV30 combines with J gene TRBJ1-1; D gene uncertain. The CDR3 spans 13 residues. Germline V gene data show CDR1 as GTSNPN and CDR2 as SVGIG (reference sequence). The V gene lost 1 base and the J gene lost 1 base, with 7 bases spanning the gap. The CDR3 region is CAWSGQRNTEAFF. The CDR3 DNA is TGTGCCTGGAGTGGCCAGAGGAACACTGAAGCTTTCTTT. Full variable domain (outside the CDR3, taken from reference TRBV30 and TRBJ1-1): SQTIHQWPATLVQPVGSPLSLECTVEGTSNPNLYWYRQAAGRGLQLLFYSVGIGQISSEVPQNLSASRPQDRQFILSSKKLLLSDSGFYLCAWSGQRNTEAFFGQGTRLTVV.

This chain uses TRBV5-1 with TRBJ2-5, with D possibly matching TRBD2 (6 bases). This CDR3 has 16 residues. V lost 0 bases, J lost 2 bases, and 14 bases lay in between. Germline lookup yields CDR1 SGHRS and CDR2 YFSETQ. The CDR3 bases are TGCGCCAGCAGCTTGGATCCAGGCCGGGGGCAAGAGACCCAGTACTTC. Translating gives CASSLDPGRGQETQYF. Full variable domain (remainder filled in from reference TRBV5-1 and TRBJ2-5): KAGVTQTPRYLIKTRGQQVTLSCSPISGHRSVSWYQQTPGQGLQFLFEYFSETQRNKGNFPGRFSGRQFSNSRSEMNVSTLELGDSALYLCASSLDPGRGQETQYFGPGTRLLVL.

The chain employs TRBV6-6 and TRBJ1-2; TRBD1 matches at 9 bases. CDR3 length: 16 amino acids. Germline V gives CDR1 MNHNY, CDR2 SVGAGI (reference sequence). With 5 bases clipped from V and 8 bases from J, the junction kept 15 bases outside the gene matches. The CDR3 loop is CASSRPGTGLGNGYTF. The CDR3 DNA sequence: TGTGCCAGCAGTCGTCCCGGGACAGGGTTGGGAAACGGCTACACCTTC.

Comment on this clone: Other nucleotide sequences in the sample specify the same CDR3. The CDR3 nucleotides read TGTGCCAGCAGAGCTAGCTTGGGCAATGAGCAGTTCTTC. This gives the protein CASRASLGNEQFF. The genes are TRBV6-1 and TRBJ2-1; tentative D call: TRBD2 (5 bases). CDR1 MNHNS and CDR2 SASEGT come from the germline V gene. This CDR3 spans 13 amino acids. The V end lost 6 bases, the J end lost 6 bases, and 12 bases lay between the germline ends.

This clone was recorded only once. The chain employs TRBV18 and TRBJ1-5, with TRBD1 as a possible D gene (5 bases). Trimming cost V 1 base and J 4 bases, with 11 bases left between them. Per the germline V gene, CDR1 is KGHSH and CDR2 is LQKENI. The CDR3 runs to 15 residues. The CDR3 region is CASSPQGSPNQPQHF. The CDR3 DNA reads TGTGCCAGCTCACCACAGGGGTCCCCGAATCAGCCCCAGCATTTT.

In DNA form, the CDR3 reads TGTGCCAGCAGTAACACGGGACAGGGCAACCATGAGCAGTTCTTC. This sequence encodes CASSNTGQGNHEQFF. This chain links TRBV2 with TRBJ2-1; TRBD1 matches at 9 bases. The J segment lost 8 bases and the V segment lost 5 bases, leaving 10 bases of the junction unmatched. Germline loops: CDR1 SNHLY, CDR2 FYNNEI. The CDR3 loop spans 15 amino acids.

With regard to this clone: The same CDR3 arises from other DNA sequences in this sample as well. The V gene is TRBV9, the J gene TRBJ2-5; D is possibly TRBD1 (5 bases). There are 14 residues in the CDR3. Germline V gives CDR1 SGDLS, CDR2 YYNGEE. Trimming shortened V by 0 bases and J by 4 bases, and 10 bases separated the two germline ends. Here the CDR3 reads CASSVGQGRETQYF. The CDR3 DNA sequence: TGTGCCAGCAGCGTAGGTCAGGGCCGAGAGACCCAGTACTTC.

This chain uses TRBV30 with TRBJ2-7; TRBD2 agrees at 10 bases. The CDR3 spans 14 residues. Germline CDR1 GTSNPN, CDR2 SVGIG (reference sequence). V dropped 2 bases and J dropped 6; count of bases not matched to a gene: 7. The CDR3 reads CAWSSGAGGGEQYF. The CDR3 region has the DNA TGTGCCTGGAGTTCGGGAGCGGGAGGGGGCGAGCAGTACTTC.

V and J are TRBV18 and TRBJ2-1; the match to TRBD2 covers 15 bases. The V gene's germline CDR1 is KGHSH and CDR2 LQKENI. This CDR3 is 16 amino acids long. V was clipped by 2 bases and J by 7 bases; unmatched bases: 3. The CDR3 DNA follows: TGTGCCAGCTCACCATTCGGGACTAGCGGGGGGAATGAGCAGTTCTTC. Translation gives CASSPFGTSGGNEQFF.

The CDR3 sequence is CASSPSDRGTTTTF. Here the CDR3 DNA reads TGTGCCAGCAGCCCGTCGGACAGGGGGACCACTACCACCTTC. The chain carries TRBV2 and TRBJ1-2; 10 nucleotides line up with TRBD1. The CDR3 is 14 residues long. CDR1 is SNHLY and CDR2 is FYNNEI in the germline V gene. The trim removed 6 bases at V and 13 bases at J, leaving 14 bases unmatched. Together with reference TRBV2 and TRBJ1-2, the CDR3 gives the full variable domain: EPEVTQTPSHQVTQMGQEVILRCVPISNHLYFYWYRQILGQKVEFLVSFYNNEISEKSEIFDDQFSVERPDGSNFTLKIRSTKLEDSAMYFCASSPSDRGTTTTFGSGTRLTVV.

The chain carries TRBV19 and TRBJ1-2, with 10 positions matching TRBD1. V trimming: 5 bases; J trimming: 3 bases; junction bases outside the gene matches: 6. Germline V lookup: CDR1 LNHDA, CDR2 SQIVND (reference sequence). The CDR3 has 15 amino acids. The CDR3 reads CASSSSGTGDYGYTF. As DNA, the CDR3 is TGTGCCAGTAGTTCCTCCGGGACAGGGGACTATGGCTACACCTTC.

The J gene is TRBJ1-4, the V gene TRBV5-5, with D tentatively TRBD1 (6 bases). CDR3 length: 15 amino acids. V was shortened by 4 bases and J by 5 bases, with 15 bases between the two germline ends. The germline V gene has CDR1 SGHKS and CDR2 YYEKEE (reference sequence). This chain's CDR3 is CASSERTASNEKLFF. CDR3 bases: TGTGCCAGCAGCGAACGGACAGCTTCAAATGAAAAACTGTTTTTT.

This chain links TRBV7-2 with TRBJ2-7; 10 nucleotides match TRBD1. The CDR3 consists of 18 residues. The V gene end was trimmed by 3 bases and the J gene end by 4 bases; junction bases not matched to a gene: 15. Germline lookup yields CDR1 SGHTA and CDR2 FQGNSA. The CDR3 spells CASSFAGTGVAGSYEQYF. CDR3 nucleotides: TGTGCCAGCAGCTTCGCCGGGACAGGGGTTGCGGGATCGTACGAGCAGTACTTC. The full variable domain, with the rest looked up from reference TRBV7-2 and TRBJ2-7, is GAGVSQSPSNKVTEKGKDVELRCDPISGHTALYWYRQSLGQGLEFLIYFQGNSAPDKSGLPSDRFSAERTGGSVSTLTIQRTQQEDSAVYLCASSFAGTGVAGSYEQYFGPGTRLTVT.

This clone has ten or more counts. The V and J genes are TRBV2 and TRBJ2-6; possible D gene TRBD1, 6 bases. V was cut by 5 bases and J by 1 base, with 9 bases left in between. CDR1 is SNHLY, CDR2 FYNNEI, per germline. The CDR3 runs to 15 residues. Here the CDR3 reads CASSRGQSGANVLTF. DNA for the CDR3: TGTGCCAGCAGTCGAGGACAGTCTGGGGCCAACGTCCTGACTTTC.

As concerns this clone: This same CDR3 is encoded by further DNA sequences in the sample. V gene TRBV5-1 combines with J gene TRBJ1-5, with 7 bases lining up with TRBD1. CDR1 is SGHRS, CDR2 YFSETQ, per germline. The CDR3 loop spans 15 amino acids. Unmatched junction bases numbered 1, after V lost 0 bases and J lost 1 base. CDR3 sequence: CASSLEGASNQPQHF. In DNA, the CDR3 is TGCGCCAGCAGCTTGGAGGGGGCGAGCAATCAGCCCCAGCATTTT.

The rearrangement uses TRBV5-1 and TRBJ1-3; D is uncertain. The CDR3 is 15 residues long. Looked up from germline, CDR1 is SGHRS and CDR2 is YFSETQ. Trimming removed 0 bases from V and 4 bases from J, with 11 bases in between. The CDR3 coding sequence is TGCGCCAGCAGCTTGGCCGGCGTTGAAGGAAACACCATATATTTT. This translates into CASSLAGVEGNTIYF. The full variable domain, rest sourced from reference TRBV5-1 and TRBJ1-3, is KAGVTQTPRYLIKTRGQQVTLSCSPISGHRSVSWYQQTPGQGLQFLFEYFSETQRNKGNFPGRFSGRQFSNSRSEMNVSTLELGDSALYLCASSLAGVEGNTIYFGEGSWLTVV.

This clone turned up a few times. This chain links TRBV6-1 with TRBJ1-1; D is perhaps TRBD1 (5 bases). Germline loops: CDR1 MNHNS, CDR2 SASEGT. The CDR3 totals 13 residues. V dropped 4 bases and J dropped 7 bases, with 13 bases sitting between them. The CDR3: CASSAPGTGEAFF. The CDR3 DNA sequence: TGTGCCAGCAGTGCCCCTGGGACGGGTGAAGCTTTCTTT.

The chain is built from TRBV25-1 and TRBJ2-7; 7 nucleotides match TRBD1. V shed 9 bases, J shed 4 bases, and the junction held 3 bases outside the gene matches. This CDR3 is built from 11 residues. Germline CDR1 reads MGHDK; CDR2 reads SYGVNS. The DNA for the CDR3 is TGTGCCAGTCTGGACAGGTACGAGCAGTACTTC. Translation: CASLDRYEQYF.

This clone was picked up a small number of times. The rearrangement uses TRBV27 and TRBJ1-1; no definite D call. Germline lookup yields CDR1 MNHEY and CDR2 SMNVEV (reference sequence). The CDR3 has 15 residues. Trimming pared 7 bases from V and 8 bases from J, leaving 23 bases between. The CDR3 nucleotides are TGTGCCAGCACCCGGGATCTATTCTCCCCTACAGAAGCTTTCTTT. Translation: CASTRDLFSPTEAFF.

The chain employs TRBV11-1 and TRBJ2-1, with 9 bases identical to TRBD2. Per germline, CDR1 SGHAT and CDR2 FQDESV (reference sequence). The CDR3 runs to 16 residues. Trimming cost V 1 base and J 5 bases; bases outside gene matches: 6. This CDR3 is CASSLEAAGGNNEQFF. DNA of the CDR3: TGTGCCAGCAGCTTAGAAGCAGCGGGGGGAAACAATGAGCAGTTCTTC.